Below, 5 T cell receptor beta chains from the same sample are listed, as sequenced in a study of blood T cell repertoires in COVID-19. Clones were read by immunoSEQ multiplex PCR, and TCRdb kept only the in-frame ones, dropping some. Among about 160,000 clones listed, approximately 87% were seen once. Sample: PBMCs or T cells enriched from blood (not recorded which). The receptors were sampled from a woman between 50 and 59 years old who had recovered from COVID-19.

DNA of the CDR3: TGTGCCAGCAGCGTATCGCGGGCCTACACCGGGGAGCTGTTTTTT. Translation: CASSVSRAYTGELFF. The J gene is TRBJ2-2, the V gene TRBV27; perhaps TRBD2 as D (5 bases). Between the trimmed V and J ends, which lost 6 bases and 3 bases, there was a span of 14 bases. Germline lookup yields CDR1 MNHEY and CDR2 SMNVEV (reference sequence). This CDR3 spans 15 amino acids.

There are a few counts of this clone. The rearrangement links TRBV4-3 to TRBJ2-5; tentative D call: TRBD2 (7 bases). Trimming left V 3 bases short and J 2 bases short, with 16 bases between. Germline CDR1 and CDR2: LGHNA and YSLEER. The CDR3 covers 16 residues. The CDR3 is CASSHGSGGPQETQYF. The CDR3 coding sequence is TGCGCCAGCAGCCATGGTTCGGGGGGCCCGCAAGAGACCCAGTACTTC.

The CDR3, as DNA: TGTGCCAGCAGCCCGACTAGCGGGGTTTGGGAGACCCAGTACTTC. Amino acid sequence: CASSPTSGVWETQYF. The rearrangement links TRBV3-1 (or the pseudogene TRBV3-2) to TRBJ2-5; 11 positions match TRBD2. CDR1 LGHDT and CDR2 YNNKEL come from the germline V gene (reference sequence). The CDR3 sequence is 15 residues long. The junction had 6 bases not matched to a gene; V was cut back by 4 bases and J by 5 bases.

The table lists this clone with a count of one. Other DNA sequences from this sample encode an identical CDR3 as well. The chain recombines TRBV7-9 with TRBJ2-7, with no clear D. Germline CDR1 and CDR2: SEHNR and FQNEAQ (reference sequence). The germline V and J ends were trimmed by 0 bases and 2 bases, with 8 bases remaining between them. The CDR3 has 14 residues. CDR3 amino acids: CASSLAGRTYEQYF. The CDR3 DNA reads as TGTGCCAGCAGCTTAGCGGGCAGGACCTACGAGCAGTACTTC.

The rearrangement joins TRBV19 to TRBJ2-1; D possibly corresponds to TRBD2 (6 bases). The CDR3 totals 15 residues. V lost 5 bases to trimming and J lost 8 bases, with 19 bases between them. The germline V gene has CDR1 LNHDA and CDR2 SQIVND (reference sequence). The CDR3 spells CASSSVAANKYEQFF. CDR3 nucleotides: TGTGCCAGTAGTTCCGTAGCGGCCAACAAGTATGAGCAGTTCTTC.